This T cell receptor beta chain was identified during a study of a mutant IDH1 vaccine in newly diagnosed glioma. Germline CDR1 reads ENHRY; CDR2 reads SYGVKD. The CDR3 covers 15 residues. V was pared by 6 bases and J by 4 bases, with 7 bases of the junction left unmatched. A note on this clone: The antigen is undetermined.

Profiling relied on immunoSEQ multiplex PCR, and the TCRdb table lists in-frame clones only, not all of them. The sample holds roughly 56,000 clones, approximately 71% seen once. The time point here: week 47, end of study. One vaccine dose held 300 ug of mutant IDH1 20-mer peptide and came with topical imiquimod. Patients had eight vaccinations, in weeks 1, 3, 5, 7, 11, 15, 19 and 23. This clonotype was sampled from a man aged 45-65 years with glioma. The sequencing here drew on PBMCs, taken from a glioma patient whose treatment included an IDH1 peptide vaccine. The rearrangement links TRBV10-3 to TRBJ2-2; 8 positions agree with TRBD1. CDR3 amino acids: CAISFGQGSTGELFF. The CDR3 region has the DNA TGTGCCATCAGCTTTGGACAGGGAAGCACCGGGGAGCTGTTTTTT.